These 16 T cell receptor beta chains originate from one sample sequenced in a study of CD8 T cells in Susac syndrome. Reverse transcription of 0.5 to 1 ug RNA was performed with random hexamers. TCRdb reprocessed the immunoSEQ multiplex PCR reads via MiXCR and lists one record per CDR3 protein. Altogether around 230,000 distinct CDR3 sequences are present, 95% being singletons, with the ten largest covering around 0.099%. The sequenced sample consisted of CD4+ T cells from PBMCs. These receptors all come from a human donor with multiple sclerosis.

The CDR3 coding sequence is TGTGCCACCAGTGATTTGTCAGATACGCAGTATTTT. It translates to CATSDLSDTQYF. The chain couples TRBV24-1 to TRBJ2-3; D not resolved. This CDR3 contains 12 residues. Per the germline V gene, CDR1 is KGHDR and CDR2 is SFDVKD. Deletions cut 0 bases from V and 4 bases from J, with 1 base between.

The chain recombines TRBV3-1 with TRBJ1-2; 7 bases fit TRBD1. J lost 6 bases, V lost 2 bases, and 6 bases had no gene match. The CDR3 has 14 amino acids. Germline values: CDR1 LGHDT, CDR2 YNNKEL (reference sequence). The CDR3 protein is CASSQPQGLNGYTF. CDR3 in DNA: TGTGCCAGCAGCCAACCACAGGGGCTAAATGGCTACACCTTC. Filled out from reference TRBV3-1 and TRBJ1-2, the complete variable domain reads DTAVSQTPKYLVTQMGNDKSIKCEQNLGHDTMYWYKQDSKKFLKIMFSYNNKELIINETVPNRFSPKSPDKAHLNLHINSLELGDSAVYFCASSQPQGLNGYTFGSGTRLTVV.

This chain uses TRBV20-1 with TRBJ2-7; weak D call: TRBD2 (6 bases). CDR3 length: 14 residues. Looked up from germline, CDR1 is DFQATT and CDR2 is SNEGSKA (reference sequence). Trimming removed 6 bases at V and 3 bases at J, with 18 bases between. The CDR3 here is CSAWGTDLIYEQYF. The CDR3 DNA follows: TGCAGTGCGTGGGGGACTGACCTTATCTACGAGCAGTACTTC.

The chain combines TRBV2 with TRBJ1-1, with unresolved D. In germline, CDR1 is SNHLY, CDR2 FYNNEI. V was cut by 6 bases and J by 5 bases, with 10 bases left in between. The CDR3 is 12 amino acids. The CDR3 region has the DNA TGTGCCAGCAGGGCCGGGCGGACTGAAGCTTTCTTT. It codes for CASRAGRTEAFF.

The chain is built from TRBV4-2 and TRBJ2-7; 8 positions match TRBD2. V gave up 1 base and J gave up 2 bases; unmatched junction bases: 7. The CDR3 runs 16 residues. In germline, CDR1 is LGHNA, CDR2 YNFKEQ. Here the CDR3 DNA reads TGTGCCAGCAGCCAAGGGTTAGCGGGGAGTGCCTACGAGCAGTACTTC. Protein: CASSQGLAGSAYEQYF.

The chain uses TRBV18 and TRBJ2-6, with D unresolved. Germline V gene sequence: CDR1 KGHSH, CDR2 LQKENI. The V end lost 1 base, the J end lost 4 bases, and 2 bases lay between the germline ends. CDR3 size: 13 residues. DNA for the CDR3: TGTGCCAGCTCACCACAGGGGGCCAACGTCCTGACTTTC. Its protein product is CASSPQGANVLTF.

The CDR3 sequence is CASSRRRDNEQFF. In DNA, the CDR3 is TGTGCCAGCAGCAGGAGAAGGGATAATGAGCAGTTCTTC. The V call is TRBV5-4, the J call TRBJ2-1; D unclear. In germline, CDR1 is SGHNT, CDR2 YYREEE (reference sequence). The V end lost 4 bases, the J end lost 7 bases, and 12 bases lay between the germline ends. This CDR3 has 13 amino acids.

This sequence joins TRBV30 and TRBJ1-5, with a possible D match to TRBD1 (5 bases). The CDR3 length is 15 residues. In germline, CDR1 is GTSNPN, CDR2 SVGIG (reference sequence). The V end lost 0 bases, the J end lost 0 bases, and 9 bases lay between the germline ends. As DNA, the CDR3 is TGTGCCTGGAGTGTAGGGGTCACTAGCAATCAGCCCCAGCATTTT. Amino acid sequence: CAWSVGVTSNQPQHF. The whole variable domain, remainder taken from reference TRBV30 and TRBJ1-5, is SQTIHQWPATLVQPVGSPLSLECTVEGTSNPNLYWYRQAAGRGLQLLFYSVGIGQISSEVPQNLSASRPQDRQFILSSKKLLLSDSGFYLCAWSVGVTSNQPQHFGDGTRLSIL.

This sequence joins TRBV20-1 and TRBJ2-7, with D tentatively TRBD1 or TRBD2 (5 bases each). Trimming took 6 bases from V and 0 from J, leaving 15 bases between them. CDR1 is DFQATT and CDR2 is SNEGSKA in the germline V gene (reference sequence). The CDR3 consists of 14 residues. CDR3 nucleotide sequence: TGCAGTGCGGATGGGGGAGTACCCTCCTACGAGCAGTACTTC. Amino acids: CSADGGVPSYEQYF.

The chain joins TRBV6-6 to TRBJ2-5; no firm D call. The CDR3 is 15 residues long. The V end lost 4 bases, the J end lost 7 bases, and 19 bases lay between the germline ends. Germline CDR1 and CDR2: MNHNY and SVGAGI (reference sequence). This CDR3 is CASSLQAGPIGTQYF. DNA of the CDR3: TGTGCCAGCAGTTTACAAGCAGGTCCAATAGGGACCCAGTACTTC.

A note on this clonotype: The junction departs from the called germline gene at one end, perhaps through a read error. The rearrangement joins TRBV2 to TRBJ2-2; 9 nucleotides match TRBD2. The CDR3 covers 16 residues. Germline-derived CDR1 and CDR2 are SNHLY and FYNNEI. The CDR3 region is CASSEGGLAVTGELFF. The CDR3 DNA reads TGTGCCAGCAGCGAAGGGGGACTAGCTGTCACCGGGGAGCTGTTTTTT.

V and J are TRBV5-1 and TRBJ1-2; D uncertain. Trimming cost V 0 bases and J 0 bases, with 9 bases left between them. The CDR3 runs 15 residues. The germline CDR1 and CDR2 sequences are SGHRS and YFSETQ. The chain's CDR3 is CASSLAGSPNYGYTF. Written as DNA, the CDR3 is TGCGCCAGCAGCTTGGCTGGAAGCCCTAACTATGGCTACACCTTC.

The chain is built from TRBV5-4 and TRBJ1-6; 7 bases agree with TRBD1. With V trimmed by 0 bases and J by 5 bases, 2 bases remained unmatched. Germline-derived CDR1 and CDR2 are SGHNT and YYREEE (reference sequence). CDR3 size: 15 residues. CDR3 amino acids: CASSLVDRDNSPLHF. CDR3 in DNA: TGTGCCAGCAGCTTGGTTGACAGGGATAATTCACCCCTCCACTTT.

V usage is TRBV12-3 or TRBV12-4 and J usage is TRBJ1-1, with a tentative D call TRBD1 (6 bases). V dropped 1 base and J dropped 8 bases, with 17 bases sitting between them. The CDR3 runs to 15 residues. The CDR3 DNA follows: TGTGCCAGCAGTTTAGTAGGAAGCAGGGGCGACGAAGCTTTCTTT. It translates to CASSLVGSRGDEAFF.

This clonotype showed up just once. The chain joins TRBV29-1 to TRBJ2-5; D remains unclear. This CDR3 contains 13 residues. The germline V gene has CDR1 SQVTM and CDR2 ANQGSEA. V was shortened by 1 base and J by 5 bases, with 11 bases between the two germline ends. In DNA, the CDR3 is TGCAGCGTTGAAGTTGAACTTTTCGAGACCCAGTACTTC. Residues: CSVEVELFETQYF.

The chain has TRBV9 and TRBJ2-5, with 9 bases lining up with TRBD2. V was pared by 4 bases and J by 4 bases, with 5 bases of the junction left unmatched. This CDR3 comprises 14 residues. The V gene's germline CDR1 is SGDLS and CDR2 YYNGEE. Written as DNA, the CDR3 is TGTGCCAGCAGCCCAGGGACTAGCCGAGAGACCCAGTACTTC. Its protein product is CASSPGTSRETQYF.